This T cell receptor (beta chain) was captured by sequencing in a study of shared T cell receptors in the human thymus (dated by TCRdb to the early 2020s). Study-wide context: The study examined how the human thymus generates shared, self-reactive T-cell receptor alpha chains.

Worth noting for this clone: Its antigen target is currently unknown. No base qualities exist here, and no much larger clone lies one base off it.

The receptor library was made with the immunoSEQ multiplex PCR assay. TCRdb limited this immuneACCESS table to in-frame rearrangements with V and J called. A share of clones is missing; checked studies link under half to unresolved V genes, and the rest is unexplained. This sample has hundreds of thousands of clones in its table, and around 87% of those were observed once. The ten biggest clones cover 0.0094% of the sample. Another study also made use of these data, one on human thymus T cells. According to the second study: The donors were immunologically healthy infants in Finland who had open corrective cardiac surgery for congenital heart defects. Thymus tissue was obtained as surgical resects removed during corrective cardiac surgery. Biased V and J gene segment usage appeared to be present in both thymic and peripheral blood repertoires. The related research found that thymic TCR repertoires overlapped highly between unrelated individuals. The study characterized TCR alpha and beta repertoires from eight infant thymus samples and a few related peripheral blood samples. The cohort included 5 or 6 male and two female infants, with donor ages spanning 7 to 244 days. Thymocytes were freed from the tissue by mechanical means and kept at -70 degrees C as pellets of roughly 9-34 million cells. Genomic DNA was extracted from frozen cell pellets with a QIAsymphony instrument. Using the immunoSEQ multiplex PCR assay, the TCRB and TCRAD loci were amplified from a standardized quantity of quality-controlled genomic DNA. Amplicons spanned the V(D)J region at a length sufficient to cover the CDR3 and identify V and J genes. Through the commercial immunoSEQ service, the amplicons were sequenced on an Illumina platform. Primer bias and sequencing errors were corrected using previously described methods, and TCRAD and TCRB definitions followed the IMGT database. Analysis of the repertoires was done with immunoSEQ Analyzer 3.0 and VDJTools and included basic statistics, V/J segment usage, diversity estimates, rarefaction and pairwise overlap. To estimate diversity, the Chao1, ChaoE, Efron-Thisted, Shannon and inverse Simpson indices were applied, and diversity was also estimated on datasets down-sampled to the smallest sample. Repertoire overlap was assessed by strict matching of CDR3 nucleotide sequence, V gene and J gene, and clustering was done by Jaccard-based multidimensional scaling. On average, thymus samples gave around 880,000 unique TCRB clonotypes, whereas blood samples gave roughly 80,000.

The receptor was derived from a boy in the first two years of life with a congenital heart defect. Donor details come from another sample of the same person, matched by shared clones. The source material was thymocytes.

CDR3 protein: CASSVLRGGRQETQYF. The nucleotide sequence reads TGTGCCAGCAGCGTACTTCGAGGGGGCCGACAAGAGACCCAGTACTTC. The V and J segments used are TRBV9 and TRBJ2-5, with 7 junctional bases fitting TRBD1. Germline trimming: 1 base from V, 2 bases from J; junction bases outside gene matches: 8. Its CDR3 holds 16 amino acids, cysteine through phenylalanine. Kept here is only the CDR3 DNA, which spans 48 bases and is read in frame from base 1. The germline V gene sets CDR1 to SGDLS and CDR2 to YYNGEE.